Each of the 2 T cell receptor beta chains below was sequenced from the same sample in a study of T cells after yellow fever vaccination. Via MiXCR, TCRdb re-called the 5' RACE reads, giving one row per CDR3 protein. The data show approximately 330,000 distinct CDR3 sequences, around an eighth seen once. The source was CD4+ T cells sorted from PBMCs, collected 15 days after the yellow fever booster vaccination. These receptors were obtained from a man between 18 and 35 years old who received the YFV17D yellow fever vaccine.

The rearrangement uses TRBV20-1 and TRBJ1-5, with D perhaps matching TRBD1 (5 bases). CDR1 and CDR2 from the germline V gene are DFQATT and SNEGSKA (reference sequence). The CDR3 runs to 16 residues. V lost 6 bases, J lost 9 bases, and 27 bases lay in between. The CDR3 nucleotides read TGCAGTGCGACCGAATTGGGGGTACCGCGGGCAGGGCCCCAGCATTTT. It translates to CSATELGVPRAGPQHF.

This clonotype was found a few times. The chain links TRBV6-2 or TRBV6-3 to TRBJ2-3; 7 bases agree with TRBD2. Trimming cost V 7 bases and J 2 bases; bases outside gene matches: 12. The CDR3 is 16 residues long. Germline CDR1 MNHEY, CDR2 SVGEGT. The CDR3: CASKELAGDITDTQYF. CDR3 in DNA: TGTGCCAGCAAAGAGCTGGCGGGGGATATCACAGATACGCAGTATTTT.